Described below is a single T cell receptor beta chain sequence and its context. Trimming took 6 bases from V and 1 from J, leaving 15 bases between them. This CDR3 region has 15 residues. On each TCR cDNA molecule, a unique molecular identifier was present. MiXCR, applied by TCRdb to the 5' RACE reads, yields one record per CDR3 protein. The sample consists of tens of thousands of distinct CDR3 sequences, about an eighth of them appearing once. As to time point: sample taken at primary tumor resection. Whole RNA obtained from tumor, nontumor lung or frozen PBMC underwent sequencing without sorting. This sample stems from a study of spatial heterogeneity in lung cancer.

This receptor was obtained from a male donor with early-stage non-small cell lung cancer. The material sequenced was PBMCs, taken at surgery. This chain connects TRBV12-3 or TRBV12-4 to TRBJ2-5; TRBD1 is a possible D gene (6 bases). CDR3 coding DNA: TGTGCCAGCAGCCAATTCCAGGGGTCCCAAGAGACCCAGTACTTC. Its protein product is CASSQFQGSQETQYF.